This TCR beta chain was recovered during a study of blood T cell repertoires in COVID-19. Looking at the study overall: The analysed material was cDNA or gDNA that came from T cells, B-cell-depleted T cells, or PBMCs.

The CDR3 runs to 14 residues. V was trimmed by 3 bases and J by 8 bases, leaving 17 bases between them. Germline V gene data show CDR1 as SGDLS and CDR2 as YYNGEE. Original data processing: Reference gene primer amplification gave estimated nucleated cell counts. The assay was immunoSEQ multiplex PCR, and TCRdb's table has in-frame clones only and misses some. V, J and clone size derive from that table, while D and trimming were established from the DNA sequence. Among 250,000 to 300,000 clones listed, 88% were seen once. The sequence derives from a woman aged 25 to 39 with COVID-19, enrolled during active disease. What was sequenced was peripheral blood. The rearrangement joins TRBV9 to TRBJ1-2; tentative D call: TRBD1 (6 bases). CDR3 in amino acids: CASSDIGGGRGYTF. As DNA, the CDR3 is TGTGCCAGCAGCGACATCGGGGGGGGCCGAGGCTACACCTTC.